This T cell receptor (beta chain) was profiled in a study of T cell responses to AZD1222 COVID-19 vaccine. Study-wide results and caveats: Following two doses of AZD1222, Spike-specific TCR breadth and depth rose. Among the donors, most were white British and more were female, and clonal diversity was possibly underestimated. Repertoire samples came only from after the peak T cell response.

A note on this clone: Its matching antigen is unknown.

Looked up from germline, CDR1 is SGHDT and CDR2 is YYEEEE. The CDR3 has 15 residues. The V segment lost 3 bases and the J segment 8 bases; nucleotides outside the gene matches: 10. Method: immunoSEQ multiplex PCR; TCRdb's copy keeps in-frame clones and lacks some. The table shows roughly 100,000 clones, with around nine tenths occurring only once. This specimen was peripheral blood, taken on day 0 of AZD1222 vaccination. The clonotype was recovered from an adult in good health. J is TRBJ1-4 and V is TRBV5-6; 7 positions agree with TRBD1. The CDR3 DNA is TGTGCCAGCAGCTATCGACAGGGTGGTAACGAAAAACTGTTTTTT. Protein: CASSYRQGGNEKLFF.